The subject of this entry is one T cell receptor beta chain. Germline-derived CDR1 and CDR2 are LGHDT and YNNKEL (reference sequence). V gave up 5 bases and J gave up 6 bases, with 11 bases separating them. This CDR3 is built from 13 residues. Per the original data handling: Scientists estimated how many nucleated cells there were by amplifying reference gene primers. Produced via immunoSEQ multiplex PCR; TCRdb's table is partial and in-frame only. D and trimming were read from the DNA, whereas the V and J calls and clone size are those reported in that table. The sample has about 69,000 clones, around 90% seen once. This specimen comes from a study of blood T cell repertoires in COVID-19. Study context: Acute and convalescent COVID-19 specimens originated in the United States, Italy and Spain. T cells, B-cell-depleted T cells, or PBMCs supplied cDNA or gDNA.

The sample comprised peripheral blood. The chain uses TRBV3-1 (or the pseudogene TRBV3-2) and TRBJ1-5; possible D gene TRBD1, 6 bases. The TCR comes from a woman aged 55-75 years with active COVID-19. CDR3 nucleotides: TGTGCCAGCAGCTTAGGGGGGGGTCAGCCCCAGCATTTT. This gives the protein CASSLGGGQPQHF.